A single sample is the source of the 9 T cell receptor beta chains below, sequenced in a study of shared clonotypes between healthy human individuals. Only CD45RO-negative cells positively selected for CCR7 counted as naive CD8 cells, so terminally differentiated effector memory CD45RA+ cells were excluded. TCRdb's table, derived via immunoSEQ multiplex PCR, lists solely in-frame clones and lacks some. This table has over 2 million clones, around 96% appearing once. The specimen was naive CD8+ T cells sorted from blood. The receptor source for this set is a man aged 18 to 30 in good health.

The chain links TRBV5-1 to TRBJ1-4; no firm D call. The CDR3 is made up of 14 amino acids. Trimming pared 0 bases from V and 8 bases from J, leaving 11 bases between. CDR1 is SGHRS, CDR2 YFSETQ, per germline. CDR3 amino acids: CASSLVGDREKLFF. CDR3 DNA sequence: TGCGCCAGCAGCTTGGTCGGAGATCGGGAAAAACTGTTTTTT.

This rearrangement joins TRBV4-3 to TRBJ2-5, with TRBD2 as a possible D gene (5 bases). V lost 1 base and J lost 0, with 15 bases in between. The CDR3 runs to 17 residues. Germline V gene sequence: CDR1 LGHNA, CDR2 YSLEER. The CDR3: CASSQAHDRGYQETQYF. The CDR3 coding sequence is TGCGCCAGCAGCCAAGCCCACGATCGGGGTTACCAAGAGACCCAGTACTTC.

This chain uses TRBV19 with TRBJ2-5, with 7 bases aligning to TRBD1. CDR3 length equals 18 residues. Germline-derived CDR1 and CDR2 are LNHDA and SQIVND (reference sequence). J lost 9 bases, V lost 5 bases, and 24 bases had no gene match. The CDR3 nucleotides are TGTGCCAGTAGTGTGGGACAGCCCGACCTCCGTCCCAAGAGACCCCAGTACTTC. Protein product: CASSVGQPDLRPKRPQYF.

In its sample, this clone was seen a few times. The rearrangement links TRBV6-1 to TRBJ2-4; D perhaps matches TRBD1 (5 bases). V shed 9 bases and J shed 0 bases, with 15 bases lying between them. Germline CDR1 and CDR2: MNHNS and SASEGT. The CDR3 covers 15 residues. The CDR3 spells CASFGQGLAKNIQYF. The DNA for the CDR3 is TGTGCCAGTTTTGGGCAGGGCTTAGCCAAAAACATTCAGTACTTC.

The V and J genes are TRBV27 and TRBJ2-5; 14 bases match TRBD2. The CDR3 is 16 amino acids. V was pared by 5 bases and J by 4 bases, with 6 bases of the junction left unmatched. Germline V lookup: CDR1 MNHEY, CDR2 SMNVEV (reference sequence). CDR3 loop: CASSKTSGGARETQYF. The CDR3 bases are TGTGCCAGCAGTAAGACTAGCGGGGGGGCGAGAGAGACCCAGTACTTC.

For this clone: Other DNA sequences in this sample translate to the same CDR3. The rearrangement joins TRBV29-1 to TRBJ2-7, with D perhaps given as TRBD1 or TRBD2 (5 bases each). Trimming cost V 6 bases and J 3 bases, with 12 bases left between them. This CDR3 contains 12 residues. Germline values: CDR1 SQVTM, CDR2 ANQGSEA. The CDR3, as DNA: TGCAGCGTGGGGGAGAGCGGCTACGAGCAGTACTTC. Its translation: CSVGESGYEQYF.

The V and J genes are TRBV5-6 and TRBJ2-2, with 7 bases aligning to TRBD1. The germline V gene encodes CDR1 SGHDT and CDR2 YYEEEE. Trimming at V came to 4 bases and at J to 5 bases, leaving 5 bases not matched to a gene. CDR3 length equals 14 residues. As DNA, the CDR3 is TGTGCCAGCAGCGTACCGGGACAGACCGGGGAGCTGTTTTTT. Translation: CASSVPGQTGELFF.

The chain joins TRBV28 to TRBJ2-7, with 7 positions matching TRBD1. V was pared by 5 bases and J by 1 base, with 8 bases of the junction left unmatched. The CDR3 totals 15 residues. Germline V gene data show CDR1 as MDHEN and CDR2 as SYDVKM. CDR3 sequence reads: CASSAWTGLSYEQYF. CDR3 nucleotide sequence: TGTGCCAGCAGTGCCTGGACAGGATTATCCTACGAGCAGTACTTC.

Comments on this clone: This may be a read error, as it is one base from a much larger clone. The rearrangement uses TRBV13 and TRBJ1-1; no definite D call. CDR3 length equals 12 residues. Germline V lookup: CDR1 PRHDT, CDR2 FYEKMQ (reference sequence). Trimming pared 1 base from V and 3 bases from J, leaving 3 bases between. The CDR3 DNA follows: TGTGCCAGCAGCTTAGCGGACACTGAAGCTTTCTTT. Protein sequence: CASSLADTEAFF.